This TCR beta chain was recovered during a study of T cells after yellow fever vaccination (dated by TCRdb to between 2018 and 2021). As for the study more broadly: The SMART-Seq v4 Ultra Low Input RNA kit was used to prepare libraries from fractions with low cell numbers. To follow T-cell clones before and after both primary and booster YFV17D yellow fever vaccination, bulk TCR alpha and beta repertoires underwent longitudinal sequencing. The cohort comprised two healthy male donors, one aged 18 to 29 and one aged 30 to 40 years. Bulk PBMC replicates and cell subsets were isolated from blood drawn at multiple timepoints before and after both primary and secondary immunization. The study at large found these results: The secondary T-cell response was weaker than the primary response but faster, peaking on day 5 instead of day 15. Computational filtering was needed because FACS-sorted repertoires could contain abundant contaminating clonotypes from the bulk population. A small share of clonotypes occurred in both CD4 and CD8 compartments, likely arising from convergent recombination. Only a couple of donors were included in the study, so the extent to which the findings can be generalized is limited. After the booster, most clones that had expanded after primary vaccination were detected again (roughly 96% of CD4 and 88% of CD8), suggesting broad maintenance of memory.

This clonotype was recorded a few times. The target of this receptor is not known. No base quality information exists; no much larger clone differs at one position. The CDR1 and CDR2 encoded by the germline V gene are SGHRS and YFSETQ. The CDR3, cysteine through phenylalanine, is 14 amino acids long. The kept DNA is CDR3 alone, 42 bases in frame from the first base. Between the V and J ends, shortened by 3 bases and 3 bases respectively, the junction contains 9 bases. In light of the paper, this sample's treatment or condition label describes: live attenuated yellow fever vaccine strain. At every blood-draw timepoint, two biological replicates of bulk PBMCs were collected. PBMCs were isolated from peripheral blood using a standard Ficoll-Paque protocol. TriZol was used to extract RNA from bulk PBMCs, CD4 and CD8 fractions, and dextramer-positive and dextramer-negative fractions. TCRdb records Illumina NovaSeq 6000 as the sequencer. TCR cDNA was synthesized by 5'RACE template switching, which introduced a universal primer site and unique molecular identifiers. Priming of cDNA synthesis was performed from both the TCR alpha and TCR beta constant segments. Library amplification involved two PCR steps, and the second step added sample barcodes and sequencing adapters. Sequencing of libraries was done on Illumina HiSeq 2500 (2x100 bp) or NovaSeq (2x150 bp). The study's own analysis went as follows. MIGEC was used to demultiplex reads and collapse the reads into UMI consensus sequences, and MiXCR was used for V(D)J alignment. Vaccine-responding clonotypes were identified with edgeR using replicate PBMC samples, with FDR below 0.01 and a log2 fold change above 5 up to day 15 being required. CD4 or CD8 identity was assigned to each bulk clonotype according to whether the clonotype was present at higher abundance in the sequenced CD4 repertoire or the sequenced CD8 repertoire. TCRdb reprocessed the public reads (quality trimming at Q25 with fastp, clone calling with MiXCR) and kept in-frame beta chains. Rows are combined by CDR3 protein, so each entry shows the most common genes and DNA. The V and J calls, along with clone size, are taken from TCRdb and not from the paper's own processing. The table for this sample lists a few hundred thousand distinct CDR3 sequences; approximately 3.9% of them were counted only once. 23% of the sample is held by the ten biggest clonotypes.

This receptor was taken from a man younger than 35 who received the YFV17D yellow fever vaccine. Recombination joined TRBV5-1 with TRBJ1-4; TRBD1 might be the D gene, on 6 matching bases. Sequencing was performed on PBMCs, taken on the day of the yellow fever booster vaccination. The nucleotides read TGCGCCAGCAGCTCGGACAGCTCTAATGAAAAACTGTTTTTT. This sequence encodes CASSSDSSNEKLFF. The CDR3, completed at both ends by the reference TRBV5-1 and TRBJ1-4 genes, gives the full variable domain KAGVTQTPRYLIKTRGQQVTLSCSPISGHRSVSWYQQTPGQGLQFLFEYFSETQRNKGNFPGRFSGRQFSNSRSEMNVSTLELGDSALYLCASSSDSSNEKLFFGSGTQLSVL.